The sample holds many counts of the clone carrying this T cell receptor (beta chain). What it binds is not known. The data are from a study of post-analysis software for immune sequencing data. Study overall: Clinical courses comprised relapsing-remitting, secondary progressive and progressive-relapsing multiple sclerosis.

Study-wide results and limits: Patients carried a handful of TRBV segments more frequently than controls did, and TRBV5-6, TRBV5-1 and TRBV20-1 were among them.

Each TCR beta cDNA library carried unique molecular identifiers. TCRdb fed the PCR reads into MiXCR, producing one record per CDR3 protein. The profile shows hundreds of thousands of distinct CDR3 sequences, 55% to 70% of them singletons. With V trimmed by 4 bases and J by 2 bases, 2 bases remained unmatched. Per germline, CDR1 SEHNR and CDR2 FQNEAQ (reference sequence). This CDR3 has 14 amino acids. The rearrangement uses TRBV7-9 and TRBJ2-7, with 10 bases matching TRBD2. Sequenced sample: blood. The sequence came from a girl aged 2 to 9 with multiple sclerosis. CDR3 sequence reads: CASSSGLAAYEQYF. In DNA form, the CDR3 reads TGTGCCAGCAGCTCCGGACTAGCGGCCTACGAGCAGTACTTC.